This TCR beta chain derives from a study of control samples from healthy donors and cancer patients. Some clones are missing from TCRdb's copy, which holds only in-frame ones; the method was immunoSEQ multiplex PCR. The data contain just over 150,000 clones, about 93% of them singletons. V lost 0 bases and J lost 11; bases outside the gene matches: 13. Germline V CDR1 and CDR2: SGHTA, FQGNSA. The CDR3 runs 19 residues. The clonotype was recovered from a man aged 45 to 65 in good health. What was sequenced was blood. The chain is built from TRBV7-2 and TRBJ2-1; 16 bases align to TRBD2. DNA of the CDR3: TGTGCCAGCAGCTTAGCTGGGCGGGGACTAGCGGGAGGGGAGTCTAAGCAGTTCTTC. Protein product: CASSLAGRGLAGGESKQFF.